These 18 T cell receptor beta chains came from one sample sequenced in a study of cytomegalovirus exposure and HLA in healthy donors. Amplification used 60 Vbeta primers and 13 Jbeta primers. Method: immunoSEQ multiplex PCR; TCRdb's copy keeps in-frame clones and lacks some. The sample lists more than 150,000 clones; over 75% were seen once. Sequenced input: PBMCs. The receptors stem from a man between 45 and 60 years old in good health and CMV-seropositive.

The CDR3 sequence is CASNKGQGILNTEAFF. The CDR3 DNA follows: TGTGCCAGCAATAAGGGACAGGGGATTCTGAACACTGAAGCTTTCTTT. The gene calls are TRBV6-6 and TRBJ1-1; 10 bases are a match to TRBD1. The V gene's germline CDR1 is MNHNY and CDR2 SVGAGI (reference sequence). The CDR3 spans 16 residues. The V and J ends lost 7 bases and 0 bases, in that order; junction bases with no gene match: 8.

The rearrangement uses TRBV6-6 and TRBJ1-4; tentative D call: TRBD1 (6 bases). V shed 8 bases and J shed 7 bases, with 11 bases lying between them. This CDR3 spans 12 amino acids. Germline-derived CDR1 and CDR2 are MNHNY and SVGAGI (reference sequence). CDR3 nucleotide sequence: TGTGCCAGCTGCCAAGGGGGTGAAAAACTGTTTTTT. Amino acids: CASCQGGEKLFF.

There are a few counts of this clone. This chain joins TRBV5-4 and TRBJ1-2; no definite D call. The germline CDR1 and CDR2 sequences are SGHNT and YYREEE (reference sequence). This CDR3 spans 14 amino acids. Trimming took off 4 bases at V and 3 bases at J, with 13 bases between the two ends. The CDR3 is CASSPRGSDYGYTF. Here the CDR3 DNA reads TGTGCCAGCAGCCCCCGAGGGTCGGACTATGGCTACACCTTC.

The chain has TRBV5-1 and TRBJ2-3; possible D gene TRBD2, 6 bases. The CDR3 totals 16 residues. The V end lost 7 bases, the J end lost 0 bases, and 18 bases lay between the germline ends. The germline V gene has CDR1 SGHRS and CDR2 YFSETQ. CDR3 in amino acids: CASFPGNSGSTDTQYF. The CDR3 DNA reads as TGCGCCAGCTTCCCTGGCAATAGCGGAAGCACAGATACGCAGTATTTT. The entire variable domain, with the rest obtained from reference TRBV5-1 and TRBJ2-3, is as follows: KAGVTQTPRYLIKTRGQQVTLSCSPISGHRSVSWYQQTPGQGLQFLFEYFSETQRNKGNFPGRFSGRQFSNSRSEMNVSTLELGDSALYLCASFPGNSGSTDTQYFGPGTRLTVL.

The chain uses TRBV23-1 and TRBJ1-6, with a tentative D call TRBD1 (6 bases). TRBV23-1 is reported as an ORF; its role is uncertain. The CDR3 length is 14 residues. V was cut by 5 bases and J by 7 bases, with 12 bases left in between. CDR3 sequence reads: CASSLQGTNSPLHF. The DNA of the CDR3 is TGCGCCAGCAGTTTACAGGGCACCAATTCACCCCTCCACTTT.

The chain couples TRBV6-6 to TRBJ2-1; tentative D call: TRBD2 (5 bases). The CDR3 is 15 residues long. Germline V gives CDR1 MNHNY, CDR2 SVGAGI (reference sequence). Trimming took off 2 bases at V and 5 bases at J, with 13 bases between the two ends. CDR3 residues: CASSYGWERHNEQFF. In nucleotides, the CDR3 is TGTGCCAGCAGTTACGGGTGGGAGAGACACAATGAGCAGTTCTTC.

The chain employs TRBV7-9 and TRBJ1-1; D gene unclear. CDR3 size: 17 residues. Trimming took off 4 bases at V and 0 bases at J, with 18 bases between the two ends. In germline, CDR1 is SEHNR, CDR2 FQNEAQ (reference sequence). CDR3 nucleotides: TGTGCCAGCAGCTCGCTCTTACGGCGGAGTATGAACACTGAAGCTTTCTTT. Translated: CASSSLLRRSMNTEAFF. The entire variable domain, with the rest obtained from reference TRBV7-9 and TRBJ1-1, is as follows: DTGVSQNPRHKITKRGQNVTFRCDPISEHNRLYWYRQTLGQGPEFLTYFQNEAQLEKSRLLSDRFSAERPKGSFSTLEIQRTEQGDSAMYLCASSSLLRRSMNTEAFFGQGTRLTVV.

This chain connects TRBV6-4 to TRBJ2-1, with 8 bases lining up with TRBD2. V shed 10 bases, J shed 10 bases, and the junction held 12 bases outside the gene matches. Germline V lookup: CDR1 MRHNA, CDR2 SNTAGT. The CDR3 has 13 amino acids. The CDR3 is CATRPSSGGEQFF. The CDR3 DNA sequence: TGTGCCACCAGACCCTCTTCGGGAGGGGAGCAGTTCTTC.

The chain combines TRBV28 with TRBJ2-7; D perhaps matches TRBD1 (6 bases). With 9 bases removed from V and 4 bases from J, the gap between germline ends came to 19 bases. The CDR3 is made up of 14 amino acids. Germline V lookup: CDR1 MDHEN, CDR2 SYDVKM. As DNA, the CDR3 is TGTGCCAGTGACGAGGGTGGACAGCCGTACGAGCAGTACTTC. This translates into CASDEGGQPYEQYF.

This clone was seen a single time. The chain recombines TRBV19 with TRBJ1-2; 10 bases are shared with TRBD1. The CDR3 is 14 residues long. Germline CDR1 LNHDA, CDR2 SQIVND (reference sequence). V dropped 6 bases and J dropped 8; count of bases not matched to a gene: 9. CDR3 loop: CASSAYGQGGGYTF. For the CDR3, the DNA is TGTGCCAGTAGCGCTTATGGACAGGGGGGCGGCTACACCTTC.

The rearrangement links TRBV4-1 to TRBJ2-5; possibly TRBD2 for D (6 bases). This CDR3 contains 14 residues. Germline V gives CDR1 MGHRA, CDR2 YSYEKL. V dropped 1 base and J dropped 5 bases, with 11 bases sitting between them. In DNA form, the CDR3 reads TGCGCCAGCAGCCAAGTATCGGGGGTTGAGACCCAGTACTTC. Its protein product is CASSQVSGVETQYF.

The rearrangement joins TRBV27 to TRBJ2-3, with D perhaps TRBD2 (5 bases). The V end was cut by 4 bases, the J end by 8 bases, with 16 bases between. Germline CDR1 reads MNHEY; CDR2 reads SMNVEV (reference sequence). The length of the CDR3 is 14 residues. This CDR3 is CASSSTETKSTQYF. The CDR3 DNA sequence: TGTGCCAGCAGTTCCACAGAGACTAAATCTACGCAGTATTTT.

This clone was detected only a few times. The rearrangement uses TRBV5-1 and TRBJ2-5; D might be TRBD2 (5 bases). The V and J ends lost 3 bases and 5 bases respectively, with 17 bases between them. The CDR3 is 15 amino acids. CDR1 is SGHRS, CDR2 YFSETQ, per germline. The CDR3 reads CASSSRTVGAETQYF. The DNA of the CDR3 is TGCGCCAGCAGCTCACGGACTGTAGGAGCGGAGACCCAGTACTTC.

The chain uses TRBV2 and TRBJ2-3, with 7 bases aligning to TRBD2. V shed 7 bases and J 1 base; nucleotides not matched to a gene: 11. CDR1 is SNHLY and CDR2 is FYNNEI in the germline V gene. The CDR3 sequence is 16 residues long. DNA for the CDR3: TGTGCCAGCATCCGAGAGGCGGGAGTACGCACAGATACGCAGTATTTT. Encoded protein: CASIREAGVRTDTQYF.

The genes are TRBV28 and TRBJ2-7; D is undetermined. The CDR3 length is 12 residues. The V gene lost 1 base and the J gene lost 1 base, with 2 bases spanning the gap. Germline V gene data show CDR1 as MDHEN and CDR2 as SYDVKM. The CDR3 reads CASSLSSYEQYF. Here the CDR3 DNA reads TGTGCCAGCAGTTTATCGTCCTACGAGCAGTACTTC. The full variable domain, completed using reference TRBV28 and TRBJ2-7, is DVKVTQSSRYLVKRTGEKVFLECVQDMDHENMFWYRQDPGLGLRLIYFSYDVKMKEKGDIPEGYSVSREKKERFSLILESASTNQTSMYLCASSLSSYEQYFGPGTRLTVT.

The V call is TRBV28, the J call TRBJ1-1; D unresolved. V lost 4 bases and J lost 5, with 17 bases in between. Germline CDR1 is MDHEN and CDR2 is SYDVKM. CDR3 length equals 15 residues. Here the CDR3 DNA reads TGTGCCAGCAGTTCGTCGGACTTGAGGCGGACTGAAGCTTTCTTT. This translates into CASSSSDLRRTEAFF.

This chain links TRBV4-2 with TRBJ1-2; D gene unclear. Deletions cut 1 base from V and 2 bases from J, with 5 bases between. The CDR3 covers 13 residues. In germline, CDR1 is LGHNA, CDR2 YNFKEQ. CDR3 nucleotide sequence: TGTGCCAGCAGCCAAGGGCGGAACTATGGCTACACCTTC. It yields the protein CASSQGRNYGYTF.

V and J are TRBV30 and TRBJ2-5; perhaps TRBD1 as D (6 bases). The germline V gene encodes CDR1 GTSNPN and CDR2 SVGIG (reference sequence). The CDR3 has 14 amino acids. The V end lost 2 bases, the J end lost 10 bases, and 20 bases lay between the germline ends. In DNA, the CDR3 is TGTGCCTGGAGTATCCCTCCGGGACCCAGGGGCCAGTACTTC. This encodes CAWSIPPGPRGQYF.